Detailed here is one T cell receptor beta chain. Its specificity is not known. The CDR3 end lies 3 residues beyond the end of the read and is filled in from the germline J gene. Each participant carried one incident cervical HPV16 infection only. The data originate from a study of T cells in women clearing cervical HPV infection. In the study overall: Blood came at first lesion visit for cases, post-clearance for controls.

Germline-derived CDR1 and CDR2 are SGHVS and FNYEAQ. This CDR3 has 13 residues. Assay: immunoSEQ multiplex PCR; the TCRdb copy retains only in-frame clones and omits some. This repertoire includes more than 25,000 clones. Findings and caveats of the study: Controls had more TRBV6-7 (approximately 0.16%) than cases (about 0.11%).

Sequencing was carried out using blood buffy coat. V usage is TRBV7-6 and J usage is TRBJ1-2, with D maybe TRBD1 (6 bases). This sequence originates from a woman aged 18-70 years with a cervical HPV16 infection that either progressed to CIN3+ or cleared (not recorded which). CDR3 DNA (partial): TGTGCCAGCAGCCCTAGGACAGTCTACGAC. Translated, it gives CASSPRTVYD. The whole CDR3 is CASSPRTVYDYTF.